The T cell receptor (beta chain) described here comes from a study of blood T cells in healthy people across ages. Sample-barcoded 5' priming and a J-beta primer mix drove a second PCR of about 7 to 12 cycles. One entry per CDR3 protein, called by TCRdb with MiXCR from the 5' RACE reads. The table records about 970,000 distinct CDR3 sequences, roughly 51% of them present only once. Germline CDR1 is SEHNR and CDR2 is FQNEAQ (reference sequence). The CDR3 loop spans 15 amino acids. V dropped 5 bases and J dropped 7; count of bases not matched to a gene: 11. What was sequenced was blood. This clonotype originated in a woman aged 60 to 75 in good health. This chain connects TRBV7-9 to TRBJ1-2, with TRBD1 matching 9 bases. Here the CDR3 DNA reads TGTGCCAGCAGCCTAACCGGGACAGGGTCGGGTGGCTACACCTTC. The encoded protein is CASSLTGTGSGGYTF.